This T cell receptor (beta chain) was identified in a study of T cell responses to AZD1222 COVID-19 vaccine. The method was immunoSEQ multiplex PCR; TCRdb's version includes in-frame clones alone and lacks a portion of them. Among tens of thousands of clones listed, 80% to 90% were seen once. The receptor was derived from an adult who received the AZD1222 COVID-19 vaccine. The sequencing here drew on peripheral blood, taken 28 days after the second AZD1222 dose.

The CDR3 sequence is CASSPDSSTDTQYF. CDR3 sequence (DNA): TGTGCCAGCAGCCCCGACAGCAGCACAGATACGCAGTATTTT. This chain links TRBV6-5 with TRBJ2-3, with a weak D call TRBD1 (5 bases). The CDR3 runs 14 residues. The V gene lost 6 bases and the J gene lost 0 bases, with 10 bases spanning the gap. CDR1 and CDR2 from the germline V gene are MNHEY and SVGAGI.